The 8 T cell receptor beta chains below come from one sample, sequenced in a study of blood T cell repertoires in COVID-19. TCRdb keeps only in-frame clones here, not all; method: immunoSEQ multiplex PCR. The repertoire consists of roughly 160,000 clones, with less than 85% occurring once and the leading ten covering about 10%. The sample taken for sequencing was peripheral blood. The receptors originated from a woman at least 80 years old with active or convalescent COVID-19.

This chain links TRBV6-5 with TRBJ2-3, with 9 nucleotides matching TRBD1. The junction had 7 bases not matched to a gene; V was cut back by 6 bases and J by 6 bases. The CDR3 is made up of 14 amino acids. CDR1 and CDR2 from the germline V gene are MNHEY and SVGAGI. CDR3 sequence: CASSATGGEDTQYF. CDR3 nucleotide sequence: TGTGCCAGCAGCGCAACAGGGGGCGAGGATACGCAGTATTTT.

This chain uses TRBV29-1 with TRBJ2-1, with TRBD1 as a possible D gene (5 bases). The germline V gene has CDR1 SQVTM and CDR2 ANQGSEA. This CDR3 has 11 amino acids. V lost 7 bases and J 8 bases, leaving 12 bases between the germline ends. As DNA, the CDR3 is TGCAGCGCCCAGGACACCTATGAGCAGTTCTTC. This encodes CSAQDTYEQFF.

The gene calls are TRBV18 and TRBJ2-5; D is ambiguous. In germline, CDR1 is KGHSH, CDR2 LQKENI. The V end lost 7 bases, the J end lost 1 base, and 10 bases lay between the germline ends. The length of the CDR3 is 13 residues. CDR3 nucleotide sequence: TGTGCCAGCTTGGGCACCAGCCAAGAGACCCAGTACTTC. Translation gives CASLGTSQETQYF.

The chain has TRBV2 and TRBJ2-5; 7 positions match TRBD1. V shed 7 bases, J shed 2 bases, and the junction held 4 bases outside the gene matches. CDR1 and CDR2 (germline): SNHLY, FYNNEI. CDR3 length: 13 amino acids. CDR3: CASTQGQQETQYF. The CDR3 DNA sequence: TGTGCCAGCACCCAGGGACAGCAAGAGACCCAGTACTTC.

CDR3 protein: CASSQTGDYGYTF. CDR3 in DNA: TGTGCCAGCAGCCAGACAGGCGACTATGGCTACACCTTC. The chain uses TRBV4-2 and TRBJ1-2, with a tentative D call TRBD1 (6 bases). This CDR3 region has 13 residues. In germline, CDR1 is LGHNA, CDR2 YNFKEQ. V lost 3 bases and J 3 bases, leaving 8 bases between the germline ends.

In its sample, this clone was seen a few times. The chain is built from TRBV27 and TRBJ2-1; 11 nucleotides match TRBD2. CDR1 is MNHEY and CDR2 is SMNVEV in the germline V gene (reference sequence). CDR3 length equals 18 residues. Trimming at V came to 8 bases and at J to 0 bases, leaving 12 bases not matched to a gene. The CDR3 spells CASRSGTSGKSSYNEQFF. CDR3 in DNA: TGTGCCAGCCGCTCCGGGACTAGCGGAAAAAGCTCCTACAATGAGCAGTTCTTC.

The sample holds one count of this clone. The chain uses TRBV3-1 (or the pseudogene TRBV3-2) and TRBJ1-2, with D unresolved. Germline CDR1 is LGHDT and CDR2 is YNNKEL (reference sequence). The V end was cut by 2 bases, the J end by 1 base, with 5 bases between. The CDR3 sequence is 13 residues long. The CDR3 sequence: CASSQNYNYGYTF. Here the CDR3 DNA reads TGTGCCAGCAGCCAAAACTATAACTATGGCTACACCTTC.

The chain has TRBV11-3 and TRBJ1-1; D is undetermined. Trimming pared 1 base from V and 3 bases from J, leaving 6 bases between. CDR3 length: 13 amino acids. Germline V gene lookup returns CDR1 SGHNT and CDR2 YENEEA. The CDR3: CASSLGQYTEAFF. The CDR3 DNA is TGTGCCAGCAGCTTAGGTCAATACACTGAAGCTTTCTTT.